A single sample gave rise to the 29 T cell receptor beta chains below, sequenced in a study of T cell responses to AZD1222 COVID-19 vaccine. The method was immunoSEQ multiplex PCR; TCRdb's version includes in-frame clones alone and lacks a portion of them. The sample carries about 150,000 clones, around 85% recorded once. Sequences were derived from peripheral blood, sampled after recovery from COVID-19. The receptors come from an adult who had recovered from COVID-19.

The chain couples TRBV6-1 to TRBJ1-6, with D hard to call. The CDR3 runs 15 residues. CDR1 and CDR2 (germline): MNHNS, SASEGT. V shed 1 base and J shed 10 bases, with 14 bases lying between them. The CDR3 protein is CASSEEEGVGSPLHF. The CDR3 nucleotides read TGTGCCAGCAGTGAAGAGGAGGGCGTGGGATCACCCCTCCACTTT.

The chain employs TRBV29-1 and TRBJ2-2; TRBD1 matches at 7 bases. The germline gives CDR1 SQVTM, CDR2 ANQGSEA. Germline trimming cut 4 bases from V and 5 bases from J; bases unmatched to any gene: 4. This CDR3 has 13 residues. The CDR3: CSVGQGLTGELFF. CDR3 bases: TGCAGCGTTGGACAGGGATTGACCGGGGAGCTGTTTTTT.

This chain joins TRBV2 and TRBJ2-1, with 8 bases fitting TRBD1. Germline CDR1 and CDR2: SNHLY and FYNNEI. The V segment lost 6 bases and the J segment 9 bases; nucleotides outside the gene matches: 13. The CDR3 runs to 15 residues. The CDR3 DNA reads as TGTGCCAGCAGAGATGACAGGGGCGGGTTTGGTGAGCAGTTCTTC. It yields the protein CASRDDRGGFGEQFF.

The chain employs TRBV28 and TRBJ2-2, with a tentative D call TRBD2 (6 bases). V gave up 2 bases and J gave up 6 bases, with 10 bases separating them. The germline V gene has CDR1 MDHEN and CDR2 SYDVKM. This CDR3 region has 14 residues. CDR3 sequence (DNA): TGTGCCAGCAGTTTAGTCCGGGAGCCCGGGGAGCTGTTTTTT. Amino acids: CASSLVREPGELFF.

The gene calls are TRBV7-9 and TRBJ1-2; D gene unclear. Trimming left V 5 bases short and J 8 bases short, with 15 bases between. Germline V gene sequence: CDR1 SEHNR, CDR2 FQNEAQ (reference sequence). The CDR3 is 13 amino acids. The CDR3 bases are TGTGCCAGCAGCCCTCTGGGGTCGGGGGGCTACACCTTC. Translation: CASSPLGSGGYTF. The variable domain in full, with the rest retrieved from reference TRBV7-9 and TRBJ1-2, is DTGVSQNPRHKITKRGQNVTFRCDPISEHNRLYWYRQTLGQGPEFLTYFQNEAQLEKSRLLSDRFSAERPKGSFSTLEIQRTEQGDSAMYLCASSPLGSGGYTFGSGTRLTVV.

The rearrangement links TRBV2 to TRBJ1-4; weak D call: TRBD1 (5 bases). Deletions cut 2 bases from V and 4 bases from J, with 14 bases between. CDR1 SNHLY and CDR2 FYNNEI come from the germline V gene. The CDR3 consists of 16 residues. The CDR3 region is CASSEQGVSVNEKLFF. The CDR3 region has the DNA TGTGCCAGCAGTGAACAGGGCGTTTCAGTTAATGAAAAACTGTTTTTT.

CDR3 amino acids: CAISEVGGYNEQFF. CDR3 sequence (DNA): TGTGCCATCAGTGAGGTGGGGGGGTACAATGAGCAGTTCTTC. The chain is built from TRBV10-3 and TRBJ2-1; 7 nucleotides align to TRBD2. This CDR3 is built from 14 residues. V trimming: 2 bases; J trimming: 4 bases; junction bases outside the gene matches: 2. Germline-derived CDR1 and CDR2 are ENHRY and SYGVKD.

The genes are TRBV7-9 and TRBJ2-3; D possibly corresponds to TRBD2 (6 bases). The germline V and J ends were trimmed by 5 bases and 3 bases, with 12 bases remaining between them. Germline values: CDR1 SEHNR, CDR2 FQNEAQ (reference sequence). This CDR3 has 14 residues. The CDR3 nucleotides read TGTGCCAGCAGCCCCCGTCGGGAGACAGATACGCAGTATTTT. Translation: CASSPRRETDTQYF.

The rearrangement joins TRBV18 to TRBJ2-2; D ambiguous. Per the germline V gene, CDR1 is KGHSH and CDR2 is LQKENI. This CDR3 is built from 15 residues. V lost 3 bases and J lost 0, with 8 bases in between. CDR3 DNA sequence: TGTGCCAGCTCACCCCAGGAGTCGAACACCGGGGAGCTGTTTTTT. Its translation: CASSPQESNTGELFF.

The chain employs TRBV28 and TRBJ1-1; D perhaps matches TRBD1 (5 bases). Trimming shortened V by 4 bases and J by 5 bases, and 11 bases separated the two germline ends. Germline values: CDR1 MDHEN, CDR2 SYDVKM. The CDR3 contains 13 residues. The DNA for the CDR3 is TGTGCCAGCAGTTCCCTTGAGGGGACTGAAGCTTTCTTT. As protein: CASSSLEGTEAFF.

The J gene is TRBJ1-6, the V gene TRBV9; D is ambiguous. Germline loops: CDR1 SGDLS, CDR2 YYNGEE. The CDR3 contains 13 residues. Trimming took off 0 bases at V and 7 bases at J, with 5 bases between the two ends. CDR3: CASSVAANSPLHF. CDR3 bases: TGTGCCAGCAGCGTAGCGGCGAATTCACCCCTCCACTTT. Full variable domain (remainder filled in from reference TRBV9 and TRBJ1-6): DSGVTQTPKHLITATGQRVTLRCSPRSGDLSVYWYQQSLDQGLQFLIQYYNGEERAKGNILERFSAQQFPDLHSELNLSSLELGDSALYFCASSVAANSPLHFGNGTRLTVT.

The CDR3 nucleotides are TGTGCCAGCAGCTCCAGGGGCAGAAATGAAAAACTGTTTTTT. It encodes CASSSRGRNEKLFF. This rearrangement joins TRBV7-2 to TRBJ1-4; TRBD1 is a possible D gene (6 bases). This CDR3 has 14 amino acids. Trimming removed 4 bases at V and 5 bases at J, with 11 bases between. Per germline, CDR1 SGHTA and CDR2 FQGNSA.

The rearrangement joins TRBV28 to TRBJ2-5, with 8 nucleotides matching TRBD1. Germline trimming cut 9 bases from V and 4 bases from J; bases unmatched to any gene: 10. Germline V gives CDR1 MDHEN, CDR2 SYDVKM. The CDR3 loop spans 14 amino acids. CDR3 region: CASCEQGGLETQYF. As DNA, the CDR3 is TGTGCCAGTTGTGAACAGGGGGGATTAGAGACCCAGTACTTC.

This chain joins TRBV29-1 and TRBJ1-2, with 7 positions matching TRBD1. Looked up from germline, CDR1 is SQVTM and CDR2 is ANQGSEA. The CDR3 is 17 amino acids. J lost 6 bases, V lost 4 bases, and 20 bases had no gene match. CDR3 amino acids: CSVGWKGSFTGEDGYTF. The CDR3 region has the DNA TGCAGCGTTGGCTGGAAGGGGTCCTTTACAGGGGAGGATGGCTACACCTTC.

V gene TRBV24-1 combines with J gene TRBJ2-1, with 12 bases that match TRBD1. With 3 bases clipped from V and 1 base from J, the junction kept 6 bases outside the gene matches. The germline gives CDR1 KGHDR, CDR2 SFDVKD. The CDR3 covers 18 residues. CDR3 in amino acids: CATSDPGTGGASYNEQFF. For the CDR3, the DNA is TGTGCCACCAGTGATCCCGGGACAGGGGGCGCATCCTACAATGAGCAGTTCTTC.

This clone has at least ten counts. The chain carries TRBV27 and TRBJ1-5, with 9 bases matching TRBD1. CDR1 MNHEY and CDR2 SMNVEV come from the germline V gene (reference sequence). V lost 7 bases to trimming and J lost 3 bases; unmatched junction nucleotides: 7. The CDR3 extends over 15 amino acids. The CDR3 DNA reads TGTGCCAGCAAGCCGGGACAGGGACCCAATCAGCCCCAGCATTTT. It is translated as CASKPGQGPNQPQHF.

J is TRBJ1-2 and V is TRBV7-2; D gene ambiguous. Trimming stripped 1 base from V and 2 bases from J, with 5 bases between. Germline CDR1 and CDR2: SGHTA and FQGNSA. The CDR3 length is 13 residues. The CDR3 DNA reads TGTGCCAGCAGCTTAGGGGAGAACTATGGCTACACCTTC. Protein: CASSLGENYGYTF.

The chain carries TRBV27 and TRBJ2-5; no reliable D call. Trimming stripped 3 bases from V and 0 bases from J, with 2 bases between. This CDR3 spans 12 amino acids. Germline V lookup: CDR1 MNHEY, CDR2 SMNVEV (reference sequence). CDR3 in DNA: TGTGCCAGCAGTTTGAACCAAGAGACCCAGTACTTC. This encodes CASSLNQETQYF.

The chain joins TRBV5-1 to TRBJ1-1; D gene unclear. In germline, CDR1 is SGHRS, CDR2 YFSETQ. The CDR3 sequence is 14 residues long. The germline V and J ends were trimmed by 4 bases and 0 bases, with 10 bases remaining between them. The CDR3 region is CASSPALMNTEAFF. As DNA, the CDR3 is TGCGCCAGCAGCCCGGCCCTAATGAACACTGAAGCTTTCTTT. Full variable domain (rest looked up from reference TRBV5-1 and TRBJ1-1): KAGVTQTPRYLIKTRGQQVTLSCSPISGHRSVSWYQQTPGQGLQFLFEYFSETQRNKGNFPGRFSGRQFSNSRSEMNVSTLELGDSALYLCASSPALMNTEAFFGQGTRLTVV.

The rearrangement joins TRBV6-2 or TRBV6-3 to TRBJ1-2, with D possibly matching TRBD1 (5 bases). The CDR3 spans 14 residues. Germline lookup yields CDR1 MNHEY and CDR2 SVGEGT. V was pared by 5 bases and J by 3 bases, with 13 bases between. CDR3 sequence (DNA): TGTGCCAGCAGTCCACCAGACAGATACTATGGCTACACCTTC. Translation gives CASSPPDRYYGYTF.

J is TRBJ1-3 and V is TRBV10-3, with a possible D match to TRBD1 (6 bases). CDR1 and CDR2 from the germline V gene are ENHRY and SYGVKD. With 9 bases removed from V and 0 bases from J, the gap between germline ends came to 18 bases. This CDR3 spans 16 amino acids. CDR3 protein: CAIARITGSSGNTIYF. The CDR3 nucleotides are TGTGCCATTGCCCGCATTACAGGGAGCTCTGGAAACACCATATATTTT.

This clone appeared a single time. The rearrangement uses TRBV18 and TRBJ2-2; 8 bases map to TRBD1. The germline V gene has CDR1 KGHSH and CDR2 LQKENI. The CDR3 is 16 amino acids. V lost 5 bases, J lost 0 bases, and 5 bases stayed unmatched. The CDR3 nucleotides read TGTGCCAGCTCAGCCGGACAGGGCTCGAACACCGGGGAGCTGTTTTTT. Encoded protein: CASSAGQGSNTGELFF.

The chain uses TRBV6-6 and TRBJ1-5; a weak D match, TRBD1 (6 bases). V was pared by 5 bases and J by 3 bases, with 20 bases between. Germline V gives CDR1 MNHNY, CDR2 SVGAGI (reference sequence). This CDR3 has 17 residues. The CDR3 nucleotides read TGTGCCAGCAGTCCTAAAACCGACAGGATTCTCAATCAGCCCCAGCATTTT. Translated, it gives CASSPKTDRILNQPQHF.

V and J are TRBV2 and TRBJ2-7; D unclear. Trimming stripped 7 bases from V and 4 bases from J, with 8 bases between. The V gene's germline CDR1 is SNHLY and CDR2 FYNNEI. The CDR3 sequence is 11 residues long. CDR3 bases: TGTGCCAGCATGACGTTATACGAGCAGTACTTC. It is translated as CASMTLYEQYF.

V is TRBV9 and J is TRBJ1-1; D remains unclear. The V and J ends lost 0 bases and 8 bases respectively, with 14 bases between them. CDR1 SGDLS and CDR2 YYNGEE come from the germline V gene. This CDR3 contains 14 residues. The CDR3 coding sequence is TGTGCCAGCAGCGTAGATCACGATCCTCTAGAAGCTTTCTTT. Its translation: CASSVDHDPLEAFF. The variable domain in full, completed from reference TRBV9 and TRBJ1-1, reads DSGVTQTPKHLITATGQRVTLRCSPRSGDLSVYWYQQSLDQGLQFLIQYYNGEERAKGNILERFSAQQFPDLHSELNLSSLELGDSALYFCASSVDHDPLEAFFGQGTRLTVV.

The V call is TRBV7-6, the J call TRBJ1-6; no clear D gene. CDR3 length: 15 amino acids. V gave up 1 base and J gave up 11 bases, with 15 bases separating them. Germline-derived CDR1 and CDR2 are SGHVS and FNYEAQ. CDR3 region: CASSLGSGPRAPLHF. Here the CDR3 DNA reads TGTGCCAGCAGCTTAGGTTCCGGGCCGAGGGCACCCCTCCACTTT.

The chain has TRBV3-1 (or the pseudogene TRBV3-2) and TRBJ2-3; 9 nucleotides agree with TRBD2. This CDR3 spans 14 amino acids. Germline V gene sequence: CDR1 LGHDT, CDR2 YNNKEL (reference sequence). Trimming cost V 3 bases and J 3 bases; bases outside gene matches: 1. CDR3: CASSQREGTDTQYF. The CDR3 DNA reads TGTGCCAGCAGCCAGCGGGAGGGGACAGATACGCAGTATTTT.

This clone has a handful of counts. J is TRBJ1-6 and V is TRBV4-3; 7 bases line up with TRBD1. There are 15 residues in the CDR3. Germline assignment: CDR1 LGHNA and CDR2 YSLEER. Losses at the gene ends were 0 bases for V and 7 bases for J; bases not matched to a gene: 3. CDR3 in amino acids: CASSQDPQGNSPLHF. CDR3 nucleotides: TGCGCCAGCAGCCAAGATCCACAGGGGAATTCACCCCTCCACTTT.

The chain joins TRBV6-5 to TRBJ2-7; 11 bases map to TRBD2. V shed 8 bases and J 9 bases; nucleotides not matched to a gene: 12. This CDR3 has 14 residues. Looked up from germline, CDR1 is MNHEY and CDR2 is SVGAGI. The CDR3 region is CASLTSGIGLGQYF. CDR3 nucleotide sequence: TGTGCCAGCCTGACTAGCGGGATTGGGTTAGGGCAGTACTTC.